This T cell receptor beta chain was profiled in a study of molecular identifiers for immune sequencing clone quantification. General observations from the study: Clones that exceeded 20 RNA copies held over 97% of effector molecules, yet under 1% in naive cells.

V lost 0 bases, J lost 5 bases, and 22 bases lay in between. Looked up from germline, CDR1 is SEHNR and CDR2 is FQNEAQ (reference sequence). The CDR3 runs 18 residues. TCRdb independently ran MiXCR on the PCR reads; one entry per CDR3 protein. Of under 650,000 distinct CDR3 sequences in the sample, about 20% are singletons; the top ten hold roughly 0.83%. This clonotype was observed many times. No antigen is known for it. The receptor was derived from a human donor in good health. Some libraries in this study had Jurkat cell RNA spiked in. Sequencing was done on a sample of naive CD8+ T cells from blood, with Jurkat cell RNA spiked in. Described subset: FACS-sorted CD8+CD4-CCR7+CD45RA+ naive T cells. V gene TRBV7-9 combines with J gene TRBJ1-1; D is uncertain. The CDR3 loop reads CASSLAGGQQPGRTEAFF. The CDR3, as DNA: TGTGCCAGCAGCTTAGCCGGAGGGCAGCAACCCGGGAGAACTGAAGCTTTCTTT. Complete variable domain (other parts from reference TRBV7-9 and TRBJ1-1): DTGVSQNPRHKITKRGQNVTFRCDPISEHNRLYWYRQTLGQGPEFLTYFQNEAQLEKSRLLSDRFSAERPKGSFSTLEIQRTEQGDSAMYLCASSLAGGQQPGRTEAFFGQGTRLTVV.